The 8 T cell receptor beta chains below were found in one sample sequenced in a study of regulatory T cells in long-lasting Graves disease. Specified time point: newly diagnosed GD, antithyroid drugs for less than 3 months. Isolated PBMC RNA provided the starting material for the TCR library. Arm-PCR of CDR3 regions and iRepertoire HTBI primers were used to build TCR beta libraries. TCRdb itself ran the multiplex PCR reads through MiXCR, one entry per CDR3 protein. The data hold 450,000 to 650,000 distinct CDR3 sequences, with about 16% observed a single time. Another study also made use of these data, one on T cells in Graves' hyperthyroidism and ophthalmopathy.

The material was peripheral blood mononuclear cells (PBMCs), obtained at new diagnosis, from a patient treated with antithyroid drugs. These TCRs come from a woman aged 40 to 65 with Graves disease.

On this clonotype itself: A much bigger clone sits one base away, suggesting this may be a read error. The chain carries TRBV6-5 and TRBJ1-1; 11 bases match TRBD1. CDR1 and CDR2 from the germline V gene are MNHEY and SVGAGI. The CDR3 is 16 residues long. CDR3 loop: CVSSSQDRGQRTEAFF. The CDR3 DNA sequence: TGTGTCAGCAGTTCCCAGGACAGGGGGCAAAGGACTGAAGCTTTCTTT.

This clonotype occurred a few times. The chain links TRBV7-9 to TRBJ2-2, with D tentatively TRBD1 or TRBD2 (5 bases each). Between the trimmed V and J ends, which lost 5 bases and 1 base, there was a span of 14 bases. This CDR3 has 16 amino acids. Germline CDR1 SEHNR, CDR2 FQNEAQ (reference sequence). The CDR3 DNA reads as TGTGCCAGCAGCCCCTCATTGGGGGAGAACACCGGGGAGCTGTTTTTT. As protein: CASSPSLGENTGELFF.

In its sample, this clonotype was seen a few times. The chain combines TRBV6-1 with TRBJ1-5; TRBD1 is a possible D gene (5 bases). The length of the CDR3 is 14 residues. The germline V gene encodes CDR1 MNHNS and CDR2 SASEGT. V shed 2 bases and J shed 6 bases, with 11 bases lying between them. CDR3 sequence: CASSESRVGQPQHF. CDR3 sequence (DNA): TGTGCCAGCAGTGAATCCAGGGTAGGTCAGCCCCAGCATTTT.

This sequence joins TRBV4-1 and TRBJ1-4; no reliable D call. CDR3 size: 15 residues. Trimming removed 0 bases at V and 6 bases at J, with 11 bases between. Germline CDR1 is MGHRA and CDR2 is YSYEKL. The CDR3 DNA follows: TGCGCCAGCAGCCAAGATCCCGGGCTCCATGAAAAACTGTTTTTT. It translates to CASSQDPGLHEKLFF.

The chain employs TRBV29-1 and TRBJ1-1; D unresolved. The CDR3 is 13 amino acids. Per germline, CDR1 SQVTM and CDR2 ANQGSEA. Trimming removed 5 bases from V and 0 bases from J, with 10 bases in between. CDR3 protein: CSVKGTVNTEAFF. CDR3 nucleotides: TGCAGCGTTAAGGGAACGGTGAACACTGAAGCTTTCTTT.

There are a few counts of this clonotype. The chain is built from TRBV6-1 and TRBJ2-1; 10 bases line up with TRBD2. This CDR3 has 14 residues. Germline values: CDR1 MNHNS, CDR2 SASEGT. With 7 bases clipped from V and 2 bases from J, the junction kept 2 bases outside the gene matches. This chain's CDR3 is CASTSGGTYNEQFF. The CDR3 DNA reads TGTGCCAGCACTAGCGGGGGAACCTACAATGAGCAGTTCTTC.

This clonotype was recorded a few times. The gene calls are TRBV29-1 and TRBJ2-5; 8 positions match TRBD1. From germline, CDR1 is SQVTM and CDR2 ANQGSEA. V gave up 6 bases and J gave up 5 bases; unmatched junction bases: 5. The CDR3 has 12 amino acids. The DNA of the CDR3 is TGCAGCGTAGCTACAGGGGGGGAGACCCAGTACTTC. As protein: CSVATGGETQYF.

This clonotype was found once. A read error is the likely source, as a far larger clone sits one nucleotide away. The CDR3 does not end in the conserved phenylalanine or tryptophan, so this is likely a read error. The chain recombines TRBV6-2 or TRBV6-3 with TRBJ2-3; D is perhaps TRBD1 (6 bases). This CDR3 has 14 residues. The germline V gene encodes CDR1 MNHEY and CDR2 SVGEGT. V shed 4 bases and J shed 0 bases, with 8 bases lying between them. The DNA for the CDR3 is TGTGCCAGCAGTTCGACAGGAAGCACAGATACGCAGTATCTT. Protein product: CASSSTGSTDTQYL.